Listed here is a single T cell receptor (beta chain). The CDR3 has 14 residues. Germline values: CDR1 MNHNY, CDR2 SVGAGI (reference sequence). The ends lost 8 bases at V and 4 bases at J; junction bases unmatched: 8. Then a second PCR, running about 6 to 12 cycles, was carried out with a sample-barcoded 5' primer and a J-beta primer mix. From the 5' RACE reads, TCRdb called clonotypes with MiXCR, one entry per CDR3 protein. This sample has roughly 800,000 distinct CDR3 sequences, with about three fifths found just once. The record originates from a study of blood T cells in healthy people across ages.

This chain links TRBV6-6 with TRBJ2-5, with 9 bases lining up with TRBD2. Sequencing was done on a sample of blood. The sequence was obtained from a man between 25 and 39 years old in good health. The CDR3 protein is CASGVPAGGETQYF. CDR3 DNA: TGTGCCAGCGGCGTACCAGCGGGGGGAGAGACCCAGTACTTC.